The 9 T cell receptor beta chains in this list originate from one sample, sequenced in a study of blood T cell repertoires in COVID-19. Assay: immunoSEQ multiplex PCR; the TCRdb copy retains only in-frame clones and omits some. This table has about 220,000 clones, over 70% appearing once. Sequencing was carried out using peripheral blood. The receptors were sampled from an older woman with acute or convalescent COVID-19.

The chain joins TRBV27 to TRBJ2-3; TRBD1 is a possible D gene (6 bases). V was trimmed by 6 bases and J by 4 bases, leaving 17 bases between them. This CDR3 has 15 amino acids. Germline-derived CDR1 and CDR2 are MNHEY and SMNVEV (reference sequence). As DNA, the CDR3 is TGTGCCAGCAGAGCATTGGACAGTCGGTCAGATACGCAGTATTTT. Protein: CASRALDSRSDTQYF.

This clone was seen repeatedly, ten times or more. This chain uses TRBV6-5 with TRBJ2-1; maybe TRBD2 (6 bases). V dropped 4 bases and J dropped 10 bases, with 11 bases sitting between them. The CDR3 is 12 amino acids. Germline V lookup: CDR1 MNHEY, CDR2 SVGAGI. This chain's CDR3 is CASSFSGLEQFF. The DNA of the CDR3 is TGTGCCAGCAGTTTTAGCGGCTTGGAGCAGTTCTTC.

V and J are TRBV6-5 and TRBJ1-6; TRBD1 aligns across 7 bases. Trimming removed 5 bases from V and 7 bases from J; junction bases left unmatched: 8. CDR1 and CDR2 (germline): MNHEY, SVGAGI. This CDR3 has 15 amino acids. Here the CDR3 reads CASSQVPGQNSPLHF. The CDR3 nucleotides read TGTGCCAGCAGTCAGGTTCCGGGACAGAATTCACCCCTCCACTTT.

The rearrangement links TRBV6-2 or TRBV6-3 to TRBJ1-5; 8 bases fit TRBD1. J gave up 1 base and V 6 bases, and 14 bases lay outside the gene matches. CDR1 and CDR2 from the germline V gene are MNHEY and SVGEGT. The CDR3 sequence is 18 residues long. The CDR3 is CASSWLPSTGDSNQPQHF. The CDR3 nucleotides read TGTGCCAGCAGCTGGCTACCTTCGACAGGGGACAGCAATCAGCCCCAGCATTTT.

V and J are TRBV3-1 (or the pseudogene TRBV3-2) and TRBJ1-1; TRBD1 is a possible D gene (5 bases). The germline CDR1 and CDR2 sequences are LGHDT and YNNKEL (reference sequence). The CDR3 extends over 14 amino acids. V was trimmed by 4 bases and J by 6 bases, leaving 15 bases between them. CDR3 protein: CASSLPYGRAEAFF. The DNA of the CDR3 is TGTGCCAGCAGCCTCCCTTACGGCAGGGCTGAAGCTTTCTTT.

This chain connects TRBV6-2 or TRBV6-3 to TRBJ2-7; unclear D gene. This CDR3 spans 15 amino acids. Germline-derived CDR1 and CDR2 are MNHEY and SVGEGT. V gave up 2 bases and J gave up 0 bases, with 11 bases separating them. The CDR3 DNA reads TGTGCCAGCAGTTACCCTAGTCTTAGCTCCTACGAGCAGTACTTC. It is translated as CASSYPSLSSYEQYF.

The chain has TRBV25-1 and TRBJ2-7, with a weak D call TRBD2 (5 bases). This CDR3 is built from 14 residues. The germline V gene encodes CDR1 MGHDK and CDR2 SYGVNS. The germline V and J ends were trimmed by 3 bases and 4 bases, with 13 bases remaining between them. The CDR3 region is CASSDRGRGYEQYF. DNA of the CDR3: TGTGCCAGCAGTGATAGAGGGAGAGGGTACGAGCAGTACTTC.

The chain is built from TRBV7-8 and TRBJ2-1, with TRBD2 as a possible D gene (6 bases). The CDR3 length is 16 residues. V shed 5 bases and J shed 0 bases, with 14 bases lying between them. Germline V lookup: CDR1 SGHVS, CDR2 FQNEAQ. The CDR3 reads CASSDLAPSSYNEQFF. In DNA form, the CDR3 reads TGTGCCAGCAGCGATCTAGCGCCCAGCTCCTACAATGAGCAGTTCTTC.

V gene TRBV4-2 combines with J gene TRBJ1-4; a weak D match, TRBD1 (6 bases). V lost 1 base to trimming and J lost 6 bases, with 9 bases between them. The germline V gene encodes CDR1 LGHNA and CDR2 YNFKEQ. The CDR3 is 14 amino acids. CDR3 sequence (DNA): TGTGCCAGCAGCCAAGTACAGGGCCATGAAAAACTGTTTTTT. Its protein is CASSQVQGHEKLFF.